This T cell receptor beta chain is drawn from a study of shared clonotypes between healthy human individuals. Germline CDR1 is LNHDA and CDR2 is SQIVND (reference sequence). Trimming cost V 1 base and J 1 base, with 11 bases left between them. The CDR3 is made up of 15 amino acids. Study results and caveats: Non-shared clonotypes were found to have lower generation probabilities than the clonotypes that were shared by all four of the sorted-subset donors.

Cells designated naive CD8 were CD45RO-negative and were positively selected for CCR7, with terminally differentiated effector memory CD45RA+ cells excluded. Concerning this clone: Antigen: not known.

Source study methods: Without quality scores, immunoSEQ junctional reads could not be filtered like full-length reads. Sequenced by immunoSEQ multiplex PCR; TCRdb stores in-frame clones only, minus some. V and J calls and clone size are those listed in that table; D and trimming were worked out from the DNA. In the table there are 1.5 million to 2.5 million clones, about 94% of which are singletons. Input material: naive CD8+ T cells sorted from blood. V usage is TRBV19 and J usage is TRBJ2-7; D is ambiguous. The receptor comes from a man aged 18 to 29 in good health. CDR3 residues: CASSIGNDGSYEQYF. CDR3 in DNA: TGTGCCAGTAGTATAGGGAACGATGGTTCCTACGAGCAGTACTTC.